These 4 T cell receptor beta chains were sequenced from one sample in a study of identical twins. TCRdb itself ran the 5' RACE reads through MiXCR, one entry per CDR3 protein. Of around 490,000 distinct CDR3 sequences detected, around 22% appear once; the ten largest clones hold about 0.5%. This sample also appeared in a second study, on yellow fever vaccine responses in identical twins.

The sequenced sample consisted of CD4+ T cells sorted from blood. The origin of the receptors is a woman between 18 and 29 years old in good health.

In this sample, this clonotype turned up a few times. DNA for the CDR3: TGTGCCAGCAGCCAAGAGGGAGGCTCCAGCGAGCAGTTCTTC. This sequence encodes CASSQEGGSSEQFF. The V gene is TRBV3-1, the J gene TRBJ2-1, with D maybe TRBD2 (6 bases). Germline CDR1 LGHDT, CDR2 YNNKEL (reference sequence). V lost 0 bases and J 10 bases, leaving 13 bases between the germline ends. CDR3 length: 14 amino acids.

The chain has TRBV12-3 or TRBV12-4 and TRBJ2-5; 7 nucleotides line up with TRBD1. V shed 6 bases and J 5 bases; nucleotides not matched to a gene: 6. The CDR3 totals 13 residues. CDR3 nucleotides: TGTGCCAGCAGGCCGACAGGGTTGGAGACCCAGTACTTC. It encodes CASRPTGLETQYF.

The V and J genes are TRBV6-1 and TRBJ2-3; tentatively, D is TRBD1 or TRBD2 (5 bases each). Trimming cost V 8 bases and J 6 bases, with 15 bases left between them. Germline assignment: CDR1 MNHNS and CDR2 SASEGT. The CDR3 covers 13 residues. The CDR3 loop is CASRGREADTQYF. The CDR3 coding sequence is TGTGCCAGCCGGGGCAGGGAAGCTGATACGCAGTATTTT.

In nucleotides, the CDR3 is TGTGCCAGCAGTAATTTGCGGGGTTCCTACGAGCAGTACTTC. Its translation: CASSNLRGSYEQYF. The chain has TRBV6-1 and TRBJ2-7, with D possibly TRBD2 on 6 matching bases. The V end was cut by 5 bases, the J end by 1 base, with 12 bases between. Germline CDR1 MNHNS, CDR2 SASEGT. The CDR3 has 14 residues.